This paragraph covers one TCR beta chain sequence. Its antigen is undetermined. Germline CDR1 and CDR2: SQVTM and ANQGSEA. The CDR3 length is 12 residues. Trimming shortened V by 7 bases and J by 2 bases, and 11 bases separated the two germline ends. This entry comes from a study of CD8+ T cells in alopecia areata. Notes on the study in general: Across lesional scalp, and particularly alopecia totalis/universalis, clonality surpassed that of normal scalp. Whether baseline CD8+ expansion is linked to response remains uncertain, given a single nonresponder. The study found tofacitinib significantly decreased scalp clonality and expanded CD8+ clones among the top 100.

The sequencing template was cDNA reverse transcribed from extracted RNA. Libraries were prepared by immunoSEQ multiplex PCR; TCRdb keeps only in-frame clonotypes and omits some of them. Here the sample spans over 250,000 clones, 60% being singletons. The treatment is: oral pan-JAK inhibitor, 5-10 mg twice daily. This sample comprised CD4+ T cells sorted from blood, obtained around week 53, from a patient treated with tofacitinib. The V gene is TRBV29-1, the J gene TRBJ2-5; a possible D gene is TRBD2 (5 bases). The sequence was obtained from a human donor with alopecia areata. CDR3 residues: CSAGNRQETQYF. The CDR3, as DNA: TGCAGCGCGGGGAACAGACAAGAGACCCAGTACTTC.